This section outlines one TCR beta chain sequence together with its context. Original methodology: Researchers report that nucleated cell counts were estimated from reference gene primer amplification. The table came from immunoSEQ multiplex PCR; TCRdb's copy has only in-frame clones and leaves some out. V, J and clone size reflect that table, while D and trimming were determined from the DNA. The profile shows just over 150,000 clones, about 93% of them singletons. The data are from a study of blood T cell repertoires in COVID-19. Study information: Samples representing acute and convalescent COVID-19 were sourced from the United States, Italy and Spain. T cells, B-cell-depleted T cells, or PBMCs supplied cDNA or gDNA.

J was trimmed by 10 bases and V by 6 bases; bases with no gene match: 13. CDR3 length: 15 residues. Germline V gives CDR1 KGHSH, CDR2 LQKENI. The sequence was obtained from a woman in her forties or fifties with acute or convalescent COVID-19. This chain links TRBV18 with TRBJ1-2; 11 positions agree with TRBD1. Sequencing was performed on peripheral blood. CDR3: CASSTTGQGAIDYTF. In nucleotides, the CDR3 is TGTGCCAGCTCTACCACCGGACAGGGGGCAATCGACTACACCTTC. The entire variable domain, with the rest obtained from reference TRBV18 and TRBJ1-2, is as follows: NAGVMQNPRHLVRRRGQEARLRCSPMKGHSHVYWYRQLPEEGLKFMVYLQKENIIDESGMPKERFSAEFPKEGPSILRIQQVVRGDSAAYFCASSTTGQGAIDYTFGSGTRLTVV.